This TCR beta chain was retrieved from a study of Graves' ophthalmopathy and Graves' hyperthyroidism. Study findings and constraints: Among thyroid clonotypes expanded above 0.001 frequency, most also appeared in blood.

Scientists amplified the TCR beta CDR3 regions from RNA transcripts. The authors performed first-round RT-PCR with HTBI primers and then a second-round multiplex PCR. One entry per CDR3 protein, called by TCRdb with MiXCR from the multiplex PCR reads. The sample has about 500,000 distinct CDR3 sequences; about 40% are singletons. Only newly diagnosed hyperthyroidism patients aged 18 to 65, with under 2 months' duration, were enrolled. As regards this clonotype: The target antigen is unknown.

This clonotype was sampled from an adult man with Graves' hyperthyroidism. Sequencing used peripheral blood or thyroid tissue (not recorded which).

CDR3 residues: CASSYGGREKLFF. The CDR3 DNA reads TGTGCCAGCAGTTACGGTGGCAGGGAAAAACTGTTTTTT. The rearrangement uses TRBV6-5 and TRBJ1-4; D is unclear. Trimming left V 2 bases short and J 8 bases short, with 9 bases between. The CDR3 totals 13 residues. In germline, CDR1 is MNHEY, CDR2 SVGAGI.